This T cell receptor beta chain was profiled in a study of cytomegalovirus exposure and HLA in healthy donors. It was healthy bone marrow donors who served as donors. Study findings and constraints: As a later analysis showed, a missense DCLRE1C variant was linked to trimming of TCR beta V- and J-genes.

PCR primers comprised 60 Vbeta and 13 Jbeta primers. TCRdb's copy holds only in-frame clones and misses some; the assay was immunoSEQ multiplex PCR. The sample lists about 130,000 clones, over 70% occurring once. As concerns this clone: The antigen remains unidentified.

The source is a female donor in good health and CMV-seronegative. The sequenced sample consisted of PBMCs.

CDR3 nucleotides: TGCGCCAGCAGCTATAGGACAGCGAATTATAATTCACCCCTCCACTTT. This translates into CASSYRTANYNSPLHF. The chain links TRBV5-1 to TRBJ1-6, with D maybe TRBD1 (6 bases). Trimming took off 3 bases at V and 4 bases at J, with 14 bases between the two ends. This CDR3 is built from 16 residues. Germline V gene data show CDR1 as SGHRS and CDR2 as YFSETQ.